This TCR beta chain was found in a study of cytomegalovirus exposure and HLA in healthy donors. Findings and limits, study-wide: In a later analysis, across HLA loci, associated TCR counts were highest for DRB1, lowest for HLA-C. Rare TCR sequences dominated, though some public TCRs recurred in many donors. Excluded were some V segments that proved indistinguishable, including TRBV6-2 and TRBV6-3.

V dropped 6 bases and J dropped 0; count of bases not matched to a gene: 11. Germline lookup yields CDR1 LNHDA and CDR2 SQIVND (reference sequence). The CDR3 has 18 residues. Of note for this clone: Antigen: not known.

This PCR relied on a set of 60 Vbeta primers and 13 Jbeta primers. Some clones are missing from TCRdb's copy, which holds only in-frame ones; the method was immunoSEQ multiplex PCR. The repertoire holds approximately 180,000 clones, with 75% as singletons. The V gene is TRBV19, the J gene TRBJ2-6, with 7 bases fitting TRBD2. This clonotype originated in a male donor in good health and CMV-seronegative. The source material was PBMCs. Written as DNA, the CDR3 is TGTGCCAGTAGACCCTCAGGGAGGGTACACTCTGGGGCCAACGTCCTGACTTTC. Amino acid sequence: CASRPSGRVHSGANVLTF.